The clone carrying this T cell receptor beta chain was counted between two and nine times. Antigen unknown. PCR involved 60 Vbeta and 13 Jbeta primers. Assay used: immunoSEQ multiplex PCR; TCRdb lists only in-frame clones, some missing. The sample lists more than 150,000 clones; roughly 74% were seen once. The sample belongs to a study of cytomegalovirus exposure and HLA in healthy donors. Notes on the study in general: At a 0.05 false discovery rate, a later analysis found roughly 17,000 TCR beta sequences to be associated with HLA alleles. Analyses of presence/absence relied on an assumption of roughly uniform sequencing depth across donors.

This TCR was recovered from a woman aged 30 to 39 in good health and CMV-seropositive. The sequenced sample was PBMCs.

The CDR3 region has the DNA TGTGCCAGCAGTGGGGCGGGGGGAAGAACTGAAGCTTTCTTT. Translation gives CASSGAGGRTEAFF. This rearrangement joins TRBV25-1 to TRBJ1-1; the D gene is possibly TRBD1 (5 bases). V was shortened by 4 bases and J by 5 bases, with 14 bases between the two germline ends. The CDR3 spans 14 residues. Germline-derived CDR1 and CDR2 are MGHDK and SYGVNS.